These 21 T cell receptor beta chains were sequenced from one sample in a study of CD8 T cells in ankylosing spondylitis. Their recognized antigens are unknown. The study, taken as a whole, reports: Seemingly characteristic of ankylosing spondylitis blood was a TCR beta motif consisting of under 10 highly homologous variants.

TCRdb reprocessed the 5' RACE reads via MiXCR and lists one record per CDR3 protein. The data contain about 750,000 distinct CDR3 sequences, 15% to 20% of them singletons. Sample: blood, either unsorted or a sorted T cell fraction (not recorded which). These receptors were obtained from a male donor with ankylosing spondylitis.

This sequence joins TRBV9 and TRBJ2-7; 9 nucleotides line up with TRBD1. The CDR3 extends over 15 amino acids. Germline V gene data show CDR1 as SGDLS and CDR2 as YYNGEE. Trimming cost V 0 bases and J 6 bases; bases outside gene matches: 7. The CDR3 DNA reads TGTGCCAGCAGCGTAGCCGGGGGACAGGGATCCGAGCAGTACTTC. It codes for CASSVAGGQGSEQYF.

The V gene is TRBV27, the J gene TRBJ2-5, with D possibly being TRBD1 or TRBD2 (7 bases each). Trimming stripped 8 bases from V and 12 bases from J, with 19 bases between. The CDR3 consists of 12 residues. CDR1 is MNHEY and CDR2 is SMNVEV in the germline V gene (reference sequence). The CDR3 loop is CASSRAGGDEYF. DNA for the CDR3: TGTGCCAGCTCTCGCGCAGGGGGGGACGAGTACTTC.

The chain carries TRBV27 and TRBJ1-5; D uncertain. V was shortened by 3 bases and J by 2 bases, with 11 bases between the two germline ends. The V gene's germline CDR1 is MNHEY and CDR2 SMNVEV (reference sequence). CDR3 length: 15 residues. The CDR3 nucleotides read TGTGCCAGCAGTTTTACCTCTTCGGGCAATCAGCCCCAGCATTTT. It codes for CASSFTSSGNQPQHF.

This sequence joins TRBV28 and TRBJ1-1; 7 positions match TRBD1. CDR1 and CDR2 from the germline V gene are MDHEN and SYDVKM. This CDR3 region has 14 residues. V shed 5 bases and J 1 base; nucleotides not matched to a gene: 4. CDR3 nucleotide sequence: TGTGCCAGCAGTCCCCACAGGGGGAACACTGAAGCTTTCTTT. Residues: CASSPHRGNTEAFF.

The sample holds a few counts of this clonotype. The chain links TRBV28 to TRBJ2-1, with D perhaps TRBD1 (6 bases). Germline V CDR1 and CDR2: MDHEN, SYDVKM. The V and J ends lost 3 bases and 7 bases respectively, with 19 bases between them. The CDR3 is made up of 16 amino acids. The CDR3 reads CASSLGAGAPRNEQFF. The CDR3 bases are TGTGCCAGCAGTTTGGGTGCAGGGGCGCCTAGGAATGAGCAGTTCTTC.

This clonotype was picked up a small number of times. The chain has TRBV15 and TRBJ1-5; D is uncertain. Trimming removed 0 bases from V and 4 bases from J, with 10 bases in between. The germline V gene has CDR1 LNHNV and CDR2 YYDKDF (reference sequence). The CDR3 runs 15 residues. The CDR3 bases are TGTGCCACCAGCAGAGATTGGAGAGGAAATCAGCCCCAGCATTTT. It translates to CATSRDWRGNQPQHF.

V is TRBV5-5 and J is TRBJ2-2; 9 nucleotides agree with TRBD1. This CDR3 is 16 amino acids long. The trim removed 2 bases at V and 4 bases at J, leaving 6 bases unmatched. Germline loops: CDR1 SGHKS, CDR2 YYEKEE (reference sequence). CDR3 protein: CASSFPGQGGTGELFF. CDR3 coding DNA: TGTGCCAGCAGCTTTCCGGGACAGGGAGGCACCGGGGAGCTGTTTTTT.

This clonotype occurred a few times. This chain joins TRBV4-3 and TRBJ2-1; tentative D call: TRBD2 (6 bases). Trimming removed 2 bases at V and 6 bases at J, with 11 bases between. CDR1 and CDR2 (germline): LGHNA, YSLEER. CDR3 size: 14 residues. This CDR3 is CASSQIIGGNEQFF. CDR3 sequence (DNA): TGCGCCAGCAGCCAAATAATCGGGGGCAATGAGCAGTTCTTC.

V is TRBV29-1 and J is TRBJ1-2, with D maybe TRBD1 (6 bases). The CDR3 runs to 12 residues. Per the germline V gene, CDR1 is SQVTM and CDR2 is ANQGSEA. The V and J ends lost 6 bases and 6 bases respectively, with 14 bases between them. This chain's CDR3 is CSVPAKGDGYTF. As DNA, the CDR3 is TGCAGCGTGCCAGCTAAGGGGGATGGCTACACCTTC. Full variable domain (remainder filled in from reference TRBV29-1 and TRBJ1-2): SAVISQKPSRDICQRGTSLTIQCQVDSQVTMMFWYRQQPGQSLTLIATANQGSEATYESGFVIDKFPISRPNLTFSTLTVSNMSPEDSSIYLCSVPAKGDGYTFGSGTRLTVV.

This clonotype was counted between two and nine times. The chain couples TRBV4-2 to TRBJ2-1, with D possibly TRBD2 on 5 matching bases. The CDR3 consists of 15 residues. Germline V gives CDR1 LGHNA, CDR2 YNFKEQ. Trimming pared 2 bases from V and 6 bases from J, leaving 14 bases between. The CDR3 here is CASSQLRTFGNEQFF. Written as DNA, the CDR3 is TGTGCCAGCAGCCAACTTAGGACTTTCGGCAATGAGCAGTTCTTC.

The chain carries TRBV7-9 and TRBJ2-2; D gene ambiguous. Germline CDR1 reads SEHNR; CDR2 reads FQNEAQ (reference sequence). Trimming took 5 bases from V and 3 from J, leaving 7 bases between them. The length of the CDR3 is 13 residues. For the CDR3, the DNA is TGTGCCAGCAGCATCAGATACACCGGGGAGCTGTTTTTT. It is translated as CASSIRYTGELFF.

For the CDR3, the DNA is TGTGCCAGCAGTTCTTCCTTAGCGGGGGAGCAGTACTTC. This translates into CASSSSLAGEQYF. V gene TRBV12-3 or TRBV12-4 combines with J gene TRBJ2-7; 8 bases are shared with TRBD2. Losses at the gene ends were 4 bases for V and 7 bases for J; bases not matched to a gene: 6. The CDR3 covers 13 residues.

The rearrangement joins TRBV2 to TRBJ2-6, with 11 positions matching TRBD2. From germline, CDR1 is SNHLY and CDR2 FYNNEI. The CDR3 has 17 amino acids. Germline trimming cut 4 bases from V and 0 bases from J; bases unmatched to any gene: 2. The CDR3 here is CASSGTSGRSGANVLTF. Written as DNA, the CDR3 is TGTGCCAGCAGTGGGACTAGCGGGCGCTCTGGGGCCAACGTCCTGACTTTC. The whole variable domain, remainder taken from reference TRBV2 and TRBJ2-6, is EPEVTQTPSHQVTQMGQEVILRCVPISNHLYFYWYRQILGQKVEFLVSFYNNEISEKSEIFDDQFSVERPDGSNFTLKIRSTKLEDSAMYFCASSGTSGRSGANVLTFGAGSRLTVL.

The chain has TRBV5-1 and TRBJ1-1; TRBD1 matches at 8 bases. Germline V lookup: CDR1 SGHRS, CDR2 YFSETQ. The CDR3 is 15 residues long. V dropped 0 bases and J dropped 2; count of bases not matched to a gene: 3. CDR3: CASSLVGQENTEAFF. DNA for the CDR3: TGCGCCAGCAGCTTGGTGGGACAGGAAAACACTGAAGCTTTCTTT.

This clonotype was seen only a few times. J is TRBJ2-7 and V is TRBV25-1, with D maybe TRBD1 (6 bases). This CDR3 spans 14 amino acids. V lost 4 bases and J 3 bases, leaving 13 bases between the germline ends. Germline V gives CDR1 MGHDK, CDR2 SYGVNS. In nucleotides, the CDR3 is TGTGCCAGCAGTGCAACCGGGACATACTACGAGCAGTACTTC. This encodes CASSATGTYYEQYF.

The chain carries TRBV12-3 or TRBV12-4 and TRBJ2-3; possibly TRBD2 for D (5 bases). Trimming pared 10 bases from V and 1 base from J, leaving 6 bases between. The CDR3 covers 11 residues. CDR3 nucleotides: TGTGCCACGAGGGGCACAGATACGCAGTATTTT. This gives the protein CATRGTDTQYF.

A few counts support this clonotype. The chain has TRBV5-1 and TRBJ2-2; D unclear. Trimming removed 6 bases at V and 6 bases at J, with 9 bases between. Germline V gives CDR1 SGHRS, CDR2 YFSETQ. The CDR3 runs to 12 residues. The CDR3 bases are TGCGCCAGCACCCCTGAGGCCGGGGAGCTGTTTTTT. Protein: CASTPEAGELFF. The full variable domain, in which reference TRBV5-1 and TRBJ2-2 provide the parts outside the CDR3, is KAGVTQTPRYLIKTRGQQVTLSCSPISGHRSVSWYQQTPGQGLQFLFEYFSETQRNKGNFPGRFSGRQFSNSRSEMNVSTLELGDSALYLCASTPEAGELFFGEGSRLTVL.

The chain carries TRBV20-1 and TRBJ2-2, with D possibly being TRBD2 (5 bases). The CDR3 sequence is 15 residues long. The V and J ends lost 2 bases and 3 bases respectively, with 13 bases between them. Looked up from germline, CDR1 is DFQATT and CDR2 is SNEGSKA (reference sequence). Written as DNA, the CDR3 is TGCAGTGCTAGAATTGTACCCGGGGACACCGGGGAGCTGTTTTTT. This codes for CSARIVPGDTGELFF.

Regarding this clonotype: A much larger clonotype is one base distant, so this may be a read error. CDR3 loop: CASSPLQVQETQYF. DNA for the CDR3: TGTGCCAGCAGCCCATTACAGGTCCAAGAGACCCAGTACTTC. The chain is built from TRBV7-2 and TRBJ2-5; the D gene is possibly TRBD1 (5 bases). V was pared by 5 bases and J by 1 base, with 11 bases between. Germline V lookup: CDR1 SGHTA, CDR2 FQGNSA. The CDR3 covers 14 residues.

In its sample, this clonotype was seen a few times. This chain uses TRBV11-2 with TRBJ2-7; D may match TRBD1 or TRBD2 (6 bases each). This CDR3 contains 18 residues. Trimming left V 2 bases short and J 3 bases short, with 23 bases between. The germline V gene has CDR1 SGHAT and CDR2 FQNNGV. This CDR3 is CASSLKPHGGLTGYEQYF. CDR3 nucleotide sequence: TGTGCCAGCAGCTTAAAACCGCACGGGGGCCTGACAGGCTACGAGCAGTACTTC.

The genes are TRBV20-1 and TRBJ2-5; 15 bases fit TRBD2. Looked up from germline, CDR1 is DFQATT and CDR2 is SNEGSKA (reference sequence). The CDR3 runs to 14 residues. J lost 10 bases, V lost 5 bases, and 8 bases had no gene match. CDR3 in amino acids: CSAPPGLAGGSQYF. Here the CDR3 DNA reads TGCAGTGCTCCACCGGGACTAGCGGGGGGCAGCCAGTACTTC.